The 31 T cell receptor beta chains presented below share a single source sample, sequenced in a study of early T cells in non-severe SARS-CoV-2 infection. TCRdb redid the calling of the 5' RACE reads with MiXCR, one entry per CDR3 protein. The data hold roughly 83,000 distinct CDR3 sequences, with roughly 10% observed a single time. The sample in question was whole blood, obtained at baseline. The receptors here all came from an adult who was a healthcare worker with PCR-confirmed SARS-CoV-2 infection or an uninfected control (not recorded which).

The table lists this clonotype with many counts. The chain couples TRBV15 to TRBJ2-5, with 9 nucleotides matching TRBD1. CDR1 and CDR2 (germline): LNHNV, YYDKDF (reference sequence). The CDR3 length is 19 residues. Trimming took 2 bases from V and 4 from J; bases not matched to a gene: 17. This CDR3 is CATSRSEWTGQGRVETQYF. CDR3 DNA: TGTGCCACCAGCAGATCCGAATGGACGGGACAGGGAAGGGTAGAGACCCAGTACTTC.

The table lists this clonotype with a few counts. The V and J genes are TRBV2 and TRBJ1-6; D possibly corresponds to TRBD1 (5 bases). Germline loops: CDR1 SNHLY, CDR2 FYNNEI. V dropped 0 bases and J dropped 8 bases, with 8 bases sitting between them. The CDR3 totals 14 residues. CDR3 protein: CASSEAGTDSPLHF. The CDR3 DNA is TGTGCCAGCAGTGAAGCAGGGACGGATTCACCCCTCCACTTT.

In this sample, this clonotype turned up many times. The rearrangement uses TRBV28 and TRBJ2-1; D is perhaps TRBD2 (6 bases). The CDR3 runs 14 residues. V dropped 10 bases and J dropped 7 bases, with 20 bases sitting between them. Germline V gene sequence: CDR1 MDHEN, CDR2 SYDVKM. As DNA, the CDR3 is TGTGCCACCATAGGTTGGGGGGTTCGAAATGAGCAGTTCTTC. Translating it yields CATIGWGVRNEQFF.

This clonotype was counted a few times. The chain couples TRBV19 to TRBJ2-4; D could derive from TRBD1 or TRBD2 (6 bases each). This CDR3 region has 19 residues. The germline CDR1 and CDR2 sequences are LNHDA and SQIVND (reference sequence). V gave up 5 bases and J gave up 0 bases, with 23 bases separating them. Here the CDR3 DNA reads TGTGCCAGTAGTTCTAGAGGGGCACCGGGGGCTTTAGCCAAAAACATTCAGTACTTC. The encoded protein is CASSSRGAPGALAKNIQYF.

This clonotype was counted a few times. V usage is TRBV3-1 and J usage is TRBJ2-5; tentatively, D is TRBD2 (5 bases). CDR1 and CDR2 from the germline V gene are LGHDT and YNNKEL (reference sequence). Between the trimmed V and J ends, which lost 1 base and 4 bases, there was a span of 10 bases. The CDR3 sequence is 14 residues long. For the CDR3, the DNA is TGTGCCAGCAGCCAAGGAGGGAGTGGAGAGACCCAGTACTTC. This translates into CASSQGGSGETQYF.

This chain links TRBV6-6 with TRBJ2-7; D may match TRBD1 or TRBD2 (6 bases each). The germline CDR1 and CDR2 sequences are MNHNY and SVGAGI (reference sequence). CDR3 length equals 16 residues. V shed 0 bases and J shed 5 bases, with 17 bases lying between them. This chain's CDR3 is CASSYSRGGGSNEQYF. CDR3 DNA: TGTGCCAGCAGTTACTCCCGAGGAGGGGGGAGTAACGAGCAGTACTTC.

In this sample, this clonotype turned up a few times. The V gene is TRBV10-1, the J gene TRBJ2-3; D is undetermined. V lost 4 bases and J lost 7, with 6 bases in between. Germline V gene sequence: CDR1 WNHNN, CDR2 SYGVQD (reference sequence). This CDR3 is built from 11 residues. DNA of the CDR3: TGCGCCAGCAGTGTTGAAAATACGCAGTATTTT. This gives the protein CASSVENTQYF.

The sample holds many counts of this clonotype. J is TRBJ2-5 and V is TRBV7-9; 9 bases line up with TRBD1. V was clipped by 6 bases and J by 1 base; unmatched bases: 3. The CDR3 consists of 14 residues. Germline assignment: CDR1 SEHNR and CDR2 FQNEAQ (reference sequence). In nucleotides, the CDR3 is TGTGCCAGCAGACGGACAGGGGCCCAAGAGACCCAGTACTTC. Its translation: CASRRTGAQETQYF.

This clonotype was seen only a few times. The chain links TRBV5-4 to TRBJ2-7, with D tentatively TRBD1 (6 bases). The V end lost 7 bases, the J end lost 0 bases, and 14 bases lay between the germline ends. Germline V gene data show CDR1 as SGHNT and CDR2 as YYREEE (reference sequence). The CDR3 extends over 14 amino acids. The CDR3 here is CASGFGDTSYEQYF. DNA for the CDR3: TGTGCCAGCGGATTTGGGGACACCTCCTACGAGCAGTACTTC.

The chain employs TRBV5-4 and TRBJ2-7; 8 nucleotides agree with TRBD1. CDR3 size: 14 residues. Germline V CDR1 and CDR2: SGHNT, YYREEE (reference sequence). V dropped 4 bases and J dropped 2; count of bases not matched to a gene: 5. The CDR3 reads CASSLDRVAYEQYF. The CDR3 bases are TGTGCCAGCAGCCTGGACAGGGTCGCCTACGAGCAGTACTTC.

V usage is TRBV7-3 and J usage is TRBJ2-7; no reliable D call. Deletions cut 5 bases from V and 2 bases from J, with 10 bases between. Germline V gives CDR1 SGHTA, CDR2 FQGTGA. The CDR3 runs 13 residues. CDR3 sequence (DNA): TGTGCCAGCAGCAGGGAAGCAGCCTACGAGCAGTACTTC. Its translation is CASSREAAYEQYF.

There are many counts of this clonotype. The chain links TRBV10-3 to TRBJ2-6; D ambiguous. The CDR3 sequence is 14 residues long. The germline gives CDR1 ENHRY, CDR2 SYGVKD. V lost 8 bases and J 0 bases, leaving 8 bases between the germline ends. For the CDR3, the DNA is TGTGCCATCCCACGGTTCTCTGGGGCCAACGTCCTGACTTTC. Translated, it gives CAIPRFSGANVLTF.

V and J are TRBV27 and TRBJ2-7, with D perhaps assigned TRBD1 or TRBD2 (6 bases each). The CDR3 runs 14 residues. V lost 4 bases and J 2 bases, leaving 12 bases between the germline ends. CDR1 and CDR2 from the germline V gene are MNHEY and SMNVEV (reference sequence). The CDR3 coding sequence is TGTGCCAGCAGTTCTCGAGGGGGGCCCTACGAGCAGTACTTC. The encoded protein is CASSSRGGPYEQYF.

This sequence joins TRBV7-2 and TRBJ2-2; the D gene is possibly TRBD1 (6 bases). Germline CDR1 SGHTA, CDR2 FQGNSA. This CDR3 contains 14 residues. Trimming left V 5 bases short and J 4 bases short, with 11 bases between. The CDR3 sequence: CASSVQGRTGELFF. In nucleotides, the CDR3 is TGTGCCAGCAGCGTACAGGGTCGCACCGGGGAGCTGTTTTTT. The whole variable domain, remainder taken from reference TRBV7-2 and TRBJ2-2, is GAGVSQSPSNKVTEKGKDVELRCDPISGHTALYWYRQSLGQGLEFLIYFQGNSAPDKSGLPSDRFSAERTGGSVSTLTIQRTQQEDSAVYLCASSVQGRTGELFFGEGSRLTVL.

A few counts support this clonotype. The chain recombines TRBV13 with TRBJ2-1, with D possibly being TRBD2 (5 bases). The CDR3 has 14 residues. In germline, CDR1 is PRHDT, CDR2 FYEKMQ (reference sequence). Trimming stripped 6 bases from V and 3 bases from J, with 12 bases between. The CDR3 reads CASSIRRDYNEQFF. The CDR3 DNA is TGTGCCAGCAGTATACGCCGGGACTACAATGAGCAGTTCTTC.

This clonotype was seen only a few times. J is TRBJ2-1 and V is TRBV19; 8 nucleotides match TRBD1. CDR1 is LNHDA and CDR2 is SQIVND in the germline V gene (reference sequence). CDR3 length equals 17 residues. With V trimmed by 2 bases and J by 0 bases, 6 bases remained unmatched. The CDR3 loop is CASSISRTGRSYNEQFF. CDR3 nucleotide sequence: TGTGCCAGTAGTATATCGCGGACAGGGCGCTCCTACAATGAGCAGTTCTTC.

This clonotype has only a few counts. The rearrangement links TRBV2 to TRBJ2-1; weak D call: TRBD2 (7 bases). The CDR3 is 15 residues long. Germline V gene sequence: CDR1 SNHLY, CDR2 FYNNEI. V shed 6 bases and J shed 7 bases, with 19 bases lying between them. CDR3 bases: TGTGCCAGCAGCGGGGAGGGGGGAATTTTAAATGAGCAGTTCTTC. It codes for CASSGEGGILNEQFF.

This chain uses TRBV5-4 with TRBJ2-7; D may match TRBD1 or TRBD2 (5 bases each). The germline V gene has CDR1 SGHNT and CDR2 YYREEE (reference sequence). V was shortened by 4 bases and J by 3 bases, with 14 bases between the two germline ends. This CDR3 has 14 amino acids. The CDR3 loop reads CASSKDLGDYEQYF. The CDR3 coding sequence is TGTGCCAGCAGCAAAGACCTGGGGGACTACGAGCAGTACTTC.

This chain connects TRBV7-2 to TRBJ2-7, with 12 bases matching TRBD2. CDR3 length equals 19 residues. Germline V lookup: CDR1 SGHTA, CDR2 FQGNSA. With V trimmed by 0 bases and J by 0 bases, 9 bases remained unmatched. CDR3 loop: CASSLALGTSGQSSYEQYF. For the CDR3, the DNA is TGTGCCAGCAGCTTAGCGCTCGGGACTAGCGGGCAGAGCTCCTACGAGCAGTACTTC.

This clonotype was detected ten times or more. The chain links TRBV19 to TRBJ2-2, with D possibly matching TRBD1 (6 bases). V lost 1 base to trimming and J lost 5 bases, with 11 bases between them. Germline V gives CDR1 LNHDA, CDR2 SQIVND (reference sequence). There are 15 residues in the CDR3. The CDR3: CASSIVGQRTGELFF. The CDR3 nucleotides read TGTGCCAGTAGTATAGTGGGACAACGAACCGGGGAGCTGTTTTTT.

DNA of the CDR3: TGTGCCAGCAGCTTGAAAAGGCGACAGGCGCAAAATGAGCAGTTCTTC. It codes for CASSLKRRQAQNEQFF. This chain uses TRBV5-4 with TRBJ2-1; tentatively, D is TRBD1 (6 bases). Trimming took off 1 base at V and 7 bases at J, with 18 bases between the two ends. The CDR3 is made up of 16 amino acids. The germline V gene encodes CDR1 SGHNT and CDR2 YYREEE (reference sequence).

This clonotype was recorded a few times. This chain connects TRBV18 to TRBJ1-3, with 12 bases matching TRBD1. V shed 1 base, J shed 0 bases, and the junction held 4 bases outside the gene matches. Germline loops: CDR1 KGHSH, CDR2 LQKENI. The CDR3 runs 18 residues. The CDR3 bases are TGTGCCAGCTCACCACTTGGGACAGGGGGCCGCTCTGGAAACACCATATATTTT. This gives the protein CASSPLGTGGRSGNTIYF.

The rearrangement links TRBV3-1 to TRBJ1-4, with D uncertain. Trimming took 2 bases from V and 1 from J, leaving 5 bases between them. Germline lookup yields CDR1 LGHDT and CDR2 YNNKEL (reference sequence). This CDR3 region has 14 residues. In DNA form, the CDR3 reads TGTGCCAGCAGCCAAAAACGAACTAATGAAAAACTGTTTTTT. Protein: CASSQKRTNEKLFF.

In this sample, this clonotype turned up a few times. The V call is TRBV7-9, the J call TRBJ2-7; 9 bases line up with TRBD2. Germline V CDR1 and CDR2: SEHNR, FQNEAQ (reference sequence). With 1 base clipped from V and 4 bases from J, the junction kept 8 bases outside the gene matches. The CDR3 length is 16 residues. CDR3: CASSLGRSGRLYEQYF. As DNA, the CDR3 is TGTGCCAGCAGCTTAGGGCGAAGCGGGAGGTTATACGAGCAGTACTTC.

The V and J genes are TRBV6-5 and TRBJ2-3, with D hard to call. Germline CDR1 reads MNHEY; CDR2 reads SVGAGI. The length of the CDR3 is 15 residues. Deletions cut 3 bases from V and 6 bases from J, with 16 bases between. The CDR3 loop is CASSYPPRVEDTQYF. In DNA form, the CDR3 reads TGTGCCAGCAGTTATCCCCCCCGAGTTGAGGATACGCAGTATTTT.

This clonotype was picked up a small number of times. The J gene is TRBJ2-1, the V gene TRBV10-3, with D uncertain. From germline, CDR1 is ENHRY and CDR2 SYGVKD. This CDR3 is 11 amino acids long. Trimming cost V 10 bases and J 8 bases, with 12 bases left between them. The CDR3 region is CATTELDEQFF. The CDR3 region has the DNA TGTGCCACCACGGAGCTTGATGAGCAGTTCTTC.

This clonotype was observed at least ten times. The CDR3 sequence is CSASPDTYGYTF. In nucleotides, the CDR3 is TGCAGTGCTAGTCCGGACACCTATGGCTACACCTTC. The rearrangement joins TRBV20-1 to TRBJ1-2; D perhaps matches TRBD1 (5 bases). V was pared by 3 bases and J by 4 bases, with 9 bases between. The germline CDR1 and CDR2 sequences are DFQATT and SNEGSKA (reference sequence). This CDR3 spans 12 amino acids.

This chain connects TRBV11-1 to TRBJ2-2, with a possible D match to TRBD1 (6 bases). There are 16 residues in the CDR3. CDR1 SGHAT and CDR2 FQDESV come from the germline V gene (reference sequence). Trimming shortened V by 5 bases and J by 4 bases, and 17 bases separated the two germline ends. In nucleotides, the CDR3 is TGTGCCAGCAGCCCAGACAGGATCTTGAGCACCGGGGAGCTGTTTTTT. Protein sequence: CASSPDRILSTGELFF.

The chain has TRBV24-1 and TRBJ2-1; 8 nucleotides agree with TRBD2. The ends lost 5 bases at V and 15 bases at J; junction bases unmatched: 5. Per germline, CDR1 KGHDR and CDR2 SFDVKD. This CDR3 contains 11 residues. The DNA of the CDR3 is TGTGCCACCAGTGCGAGCGGGGGCATGTTCTTC. Its translation: CATSASGGMFF.

The chain couples TRBV7-6 to TRBJ2-2; D may match TRBD1 or TRBD2 (5 bases each). Trimming pared 7 bases from V and 7 bases from J, leaving 19 bases between. The CDR3 spans 15 residues. Germline V gene sequence: CDR1 SGHVS, CDR2 FNYEAQ. The CDR3 here is CASKGGATSGGELFF. CDR3 coding DNA: TGTGCCAGCAAGGGTGGGGCCACCAGCGGCGGGGAGCTGTTTTTT.

The genes are TRBV20-1 and TRBJ1-5, with a possible D match to TRBD1 (6 bases). Germline V gives CDR1 DFQATT, CDR2 SNEGSKA (reference sequence). Between the trimmed V and J ends, which lost 5 bases and 5 bases, there was a span of 10 bases. The CDR3 spans 12 residues. For the CDR3, the DNA is TGCAGTGCTTATAAGGGGGATCAGCCCCAGCATTTT. Translating gives CSAYKGDQPQHF.